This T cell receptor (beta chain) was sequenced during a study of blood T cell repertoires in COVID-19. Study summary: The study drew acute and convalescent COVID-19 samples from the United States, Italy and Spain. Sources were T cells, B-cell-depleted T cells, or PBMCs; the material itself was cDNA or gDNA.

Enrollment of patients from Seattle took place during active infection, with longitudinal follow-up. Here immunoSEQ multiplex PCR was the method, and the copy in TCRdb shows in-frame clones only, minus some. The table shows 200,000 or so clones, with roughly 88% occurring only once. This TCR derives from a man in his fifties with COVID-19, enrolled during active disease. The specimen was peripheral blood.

The CDR3 protein is CASSFPGHGEKLFF. CDR3 in DNA: TGTGCCAGCAGCTTCCCGGGACACGGGGAAAAACTGTTTTTT. The V call is TRBV7-9, the J call TRBJ1-4, with D perhaps TRBD1 (6 bases). V was clipped by 3 bases and J by 8 bases, with 13 bases between them. There are 14 residues in the CDR3. Germline-derived CDR1 and CDR2 are SEHNR and FQNEAQ (reference sequence).